The 32 T cell receptor beta chains listed next were all sequenced from one sample in a study of response to subunit inactivated influenza vaccine. TCRdb ran MiXCR on the RT-PCR reads and lists one entry per CDR3 protein. Counted here are about 480,000 distinct CDR3 sequences, over 25% occurring once; the ten biggest clones make up 1.9%. The sample was CD4+ T cells sorted from PBMCs, taken 5 days after vaccination. Receptors were obtained from a man in his fifties or sixties who received an inactivated influenza vaccine.

This clonotype was detected once. A read error may be the cause here, since a much bigger clone is one base away. This chain joins TRBV11-3 and TRBJ2-1; D ambiguous. Trimming shortened V by 0 bases and J by 4 bases, and 4 bases separated the two germline ends. CDR3 length: 13 amino acids. Looked up from germline, CDR1 is SGHNT and CDR2 is YENEEA. The CDR3 nucleotides read TGTGCCAGCAGCTTAGAACCGTACAATGAGCAGTTCTTC. Protein sequence: CASSLEPYNEQFF. The whole variable domain, filled in from reference TRBV11-3 and TRBJ2-1, reads EAGVVQSPRYKIIEKKQPVAFWCNPISGHNTLYWYLQNLGQGPELLIRYENEEAVDDSQLPKDRFSAERLKGVDSTLKIQPAELGDSAVYLCASSLEPYNEQFFGPGTRLTVL.

Only a few counts were recorded for this clonotype. This chain links TRBV5-1 with TRBJ2-2; 7 nucleotides line up with TRBD1. The CDR3 runs 16 residues. The V gene end was trimmed by 7 bases and the J gene end by 0 bases; junction bases not matched to a gene: 9. Germline V gives CDR1 SGHRS, CDR2 YFSETQ. The CDR3 region is CASLPGQKTNTGELFF. The CDR3 DNA reads TGCGCCAGCCTACCGGGACAGAAAACGAACACCGGGGAGCTGTTTTTT.

This sequence joins TRBV6-1 and TRBJ2-7, with TRBD1 matching 10 bases. Trimming cost V 5 bases and J 5 bases; bases outside gene matches: 12. The germline V gene encodes CDR1 MNHNS and CDR2 SASEGT. The CDR3 spans 16 residues. The chain's CDR3 is CASSRNPTTGGHEQYF. CDR3 sequence (DNA): TGTGCCAGCAGTCGTAACCCCACGACAGGGGGCCACGAGCAGTACTTC.

In its sample, this clonotype was seen once. The V gene is TRBV6-1, the J gene TRBJ1-4, with no clear D. CDR3 length: 14 residues. Deletions cut 5 bases from V and 1 base from J, with 8 bases between. Looked up from germline, CDR1 is MNHNS and CDR2 is SASEGT. CDR3 region: CASSPDGTNEKLFF. CDR3 in DNA: TGTGCCAGCAGTCCCGACGGAACTAATGAAAAACTGTTTTTT.

The chain uses TRBV28 and TRBJ2-2, with TRBD1 identical over 9 bases. CDR1 MDHEN and CDR2 SYDVKM come from the germline V gene. This CDR3 is 14 amino acids long. V shed 7 bases, J shed 5 bases, and the junction held 5 bases outside the gene matches. As DNA, the CDR3 is TGTGCCAGCACGAGACAGGGGGAGACCGGGGAGCTGTTTTTT. Translated: CASTRQGETGELFF.

V and J are TRBV5-1 and TRBJ2-5; 8 bases agree with TRBD1. J gave up 1 base and V 1 base, and 6 bases lay outside the gene matches. From germline, CDR1 is SGHRS and CDR2 YFSETQ. The CDR3 loop spans 16 amino acids. CDR3 sequence: CASSLSPGGVQETQYF. CDR3 DNA sequence: TGCGCCAGCAGCTTGTCCCCAGGGGGCGTCCAAGAGACCCAGTACTTC. The variable domain in full, with the rest retrieved from reference TRBV5-1 and TRBJ2-5, is KAGVTQTPRYLIKTRGQQVTLSCSPISGHRSVSWYQQTPGQGLQFLFEYFSETQRNKGNFPGRFSGRQFSNSRSEMNVSTLELGDSALYLCASSLSPGGVQETQYFGPGTRLLVL.

The chain joins TRBV10-3 to TRBJ1-2, with a weak D call TRBD1 (5 bases). V gave up 4 bases and J gave up 2 bases, with 11 bases separating them. CDR3 size: 14 residues. Germline V gene data show CDR1 as ENHRY and CDR2 as SYGVKD. The DNA of the CDR3 is TGTGCCATCAGTGCAAGGCGGGACAACTATGGCTACACCTTC. Translation gives CAISARRDNYGYTF.

This clonotype was picked up many times. The V and J genes are TRBV6-5 and TRBJ1-4, with TRBD1 as a possible D gene (5 bases). This CDR3 is 14 amino acids long. Trimming shortened V by 4 bases and J by 3 bases, and 9 bases separated the two germline ends. The germline V gene has CDR1 MNHEY and CDR2 SVGAGI. CDR3 coding DNA: TGTGCCAGCAGTTCAGAAGGGGCTAATGAAAAACTGTTTTTT. It encodes CASSSEGANEKLFF.

The sample holds a few counts of this clonotype. The V gene is TRBV7-9, the J gene TRBJ2-1; a possible D gene is TRBD2 (6 bases). This CDR3 region has 15 residues. CDR1 and CDR2 from the germline V gene are SEHNR and FQNEAQ (reference sequence). Trimming removed 8 bases at V and 3 bases at J, with 17 bases between. In DNA, the CDR3 is TGTGCCAGCGGGATGGGGGGAGTGGTCTACAATGAGCAGTTCTTC. The encoded protein is CASGMGGVVYNEQFF.

The V gene is TRBV4-3, the J gene TRBJ1-2; perhaps TRBD1 as D (6 bases). Trimming cost V 0 bases and J 3 bases, with 11 bases left between them. The CDR3 is 15 residues long. CDR1 is LGHNA, CDR2 YSLEER, per germline. The DNA of the CDR3 is TGCGCCAGCAGCCAAGATTGGGGGGCTGACTATGGCTACACCTTC. Amino acid sequence: CASSQDWGADYGYTF.

This clonotype has more than one count but fewer than ten. The gene calls are TRBV5-1 and TRBJ2-3; TRBD2 matches at 9 bases. Germline trimming cut 1 base from V and 4 bases from J; bases unmatched to any gene: 10. The CDR3 is 17 amino acids. In germline, CDR1 is SGHRS, CDR2 YFSETQ. Written as DNA, the CDR3 is TGCGCCAGCAGCTTGACCTTTAGCGGGAGAGTTGCAGATACGCAGTATTTT. The encoded protein is CASSLTFSGRVADTQYF.

The rearrangement uses TRBV10-3 and TRBJ1-5; 9 bases are shared with TRBD1. V dropped 1 base and J dropped 9; count of bases not matched to a gene: 7. The CDR3 is made up of 15 amino acids. The germline gives CDR1 ENHRY, CDR2 SYGVKD. The CDR3 region is CAISEFRTGEGPQHF. The CDR3 nucleotides read TGTGCCATCAGTGAGTTCCGGACAGGGGAGGGGCCCCAGCATTTT.

This clonotype was detected only a few times. V usage is TRBV5-1 and J usage is TRBJ1-1; the D is unclear. Trimming removed 3 bases at V and 3 bases at J, with 6 bases between. Germline V CDR1 and CDR2: SGHRS, YFSETQ. CDR3 length: 12 amino acids. The CDR3 nucleotides are TGCGCCAGCAGCTCAAGGGACACTGAAGCTTTCTTT. Translating it yields CASSSRDTEAFF.

This clonotype was observed a few times. V usage is TRBV9 and J usage is TRBJ2-7, with a tentative D call TRBD2 (6 bases). Per germline, CDR1 SGDLS and CDR2 YYNGEE. The CDR3 has 15 amino acids. Trimming left V 0 bases short and J 3 bases short, with 13 bases between. The CDR3 DNA follows: TGTGCCAGCAGCGTAGACGGCGGGGTACACTACGAGCAGTACTTC. Protein: CASSVDGGVHYEQYF. The variable domain in full, completed from reference TRBV9 and TRBJ2-7, reads DSGVTQTPKHLITATGQRVTLRCSPRSGDLSVYWYQQSLDQGLQFLIQYYNGEERAKGNILERFSAQQFPDLHSELNLSSLELGDSALYFCASSVDGGVHYEQYFGPGTRLTVT.

This clonotype occurred a few times. The genes are TRBV5-1 and TRBJ2-5, with 7 bases identical to TRBD1. Trimming at V came to 7 bases and at J to 2 bases, leaving 5 bases not matched to a gene. From germline, CDR1 is SGHRS and CDR2 YFSETQ. The CDR3 is made up of 13 amino acids. CDR3 loop: CASARTGQETQYF. For the CDR3, the DNA is TGCGCCAGCGCCAGGACAGGACAAGAGACCCAGTACTTC. The full variable domain, completed using reference TRBV5-1 and TRBJ2-5, is KAGVTQTPRYLIKTRGQQVTLSCSPISGHRSVSWYQQTPGQGLQFLFEYFSETQRNKGNFPGRFSGRQFSNSRSEMNVSTLELGDSALYLCASARTGQETQYFGPGTRLLVL.

The rearrangement uses TRBV5-8 and TRBJ1-1; no clear D. Germline lookup yields CDR1 SGHTS and CDR2 YDEGEE. The CDR3 runs 13 residues. Trimming took off 5 bases at V and 2 bases at J, with 10 bases between the two ends. The CDR3 region has the DNA TGTGCCAGCAGTTCGGACCCTAACACTGAAGCTTTCTTT. Translation: CASSSDPNTEAFF.

V is TRBV20-1 and J is TRBJ2-1; possible D gene TRBD1, 5 bases. The CDR3 is made up of 14 amino acids. V lost 2 bases, J lost 8 bases, and 16 bases lay in between. Germline lookup yields CDR1 DFQATT and CDR2 SNEGSKA (reference sequence). CDR3 DNA: TGCAGTGCTAGAACGTCGTCAGGGATGGATGAGCAGTTCTTC. Translated, it gives CSARTSSGMDEQFF.

V gene TRBV9 combines with J gene TRBJ2-7, with 8 bases that match TRBD1. Germline V gene data show CDR1 as SGDLS and CDR2 as YYNGEE. This CDR3 contains 15 residues. V shed 3 bases and J 0 bases; nucleotides not matched to a gene: 5. As DNA, the CDR3 is TGTGCCAGCAGCGAAGGACAGGGCCCCTCCTACGAGCAGTACTTC. The encoded protein is CASSEGQGPSYEQYF.

J is TRBJ2-1 and V is TRBV6-2 or TRBV6-3; 8 nucleotides agree with TRBD2. Germline CDR1 is MNHEY and CDR2 is SVGEGT. This CDR3 spans 16 amino acids. J lost 4 bases, V lost 6 bases, and 11 bases had no gene match. CDR3 DNA: TGTGCCAGCAGAAAACAGAGCGGGAGCGTGTACAATGAGCAGTTCTTC. As protein: CASRKQSGSVYNEQFF.

This chain links TRBV18 with TRBJ2-7, with 12 positions matching TRBD2. The germline V gene encodes CDR1 KGHSH and CDR2 LQKENI. V shed 3 bases and J 3 bases; nucleotides not matched to a gene: 9. The CDR3 runs 17 residues. CDR3: CASSPRLAGETLYEQYF. The CDR3 DNA is TGTGCCAGCTCACCGAGACTAGCGGGAGAGACCCTCTACGAGCAGTACTTC.

The chain couples TRBV4-3 to TRBJ2-4; D is perhaps TRBD1 (5 bases). This CDR3 comprises 14 residues. Germline V gene sequence: CDR1 LGHNA, CDR2 YSLEER. Trimming pared 0 bases from V and 8 bases from J, leaving 11 bases between. The DNA of the CDR3 is TGCGCCAGCAGCCAAGATCGAAAGGGGCACATTCAGTACTTC. Its protein is CASSQDRKGHIQYF.

CDR3 amino acids: CASSWGGGRGTTEQYF. DNA of the CDR3: TGTGCCAGCAGTTGGGGAGGGGGCAGGGGAACTACCGAGCAGTACTTC. The chain links TRBV12-3 or TRBV12-4 to TRBJ2-7; D might be TRBD1 or TRBD2, each matching 7 bases. This CDR3 spans 16 amino acids. The germline V and J ends were trimmed by 4 bases and 6 bases, with 22 bases remaining between them.

This clonotype came up a few times. The chain has TRBV5-1 and TRBJ2-7; 7 nucleotides match TRBD1. Trimming removed 4 bases from V and 4 bases from J; junction bases left unmatched: 11. The CDR3 consists of 15 residues. From germline, CDR1 is SGHRS and CDR2 YFSETQ. The CDR3 bases are TGCGCCAGCAGCAGAAAACAGGGGACGATGTACGAGCAGTACTTC. Its protein product is CASSRKQGTMYEQYF.

This clonotype was counted many times. V usage is TRBV7-2 and J usage is TRBJ2-5, with 11 bases matching TRBD1. The CDR3 is made up of 15 amino acids. CDR1 is SGHTA, CDR2 FQGNSA, per germline. V lost 3 bases and J lost 5; bases outside the gene matches: 5. The CDR3 loop is CASSLGQGGGETQYF. DNA of the CDR3: TGTGCCAGCAGCTTGGGACAGGGGGGTGGGGAGACCCAGTACTTC.

This chain connects TRBV18 to TRBJ2-3; unclear D gene. The length of the CDR3 is 14 residues. Trimming took off 0 bases at V and 3 bases at J, with 7 bases between the two ends. Germline V gene data show CDR1 as KGHSH and CDR2 as LQKENI. This CDR3 reads CASSPPTVTDTQYF. CDR3 in DNA: TGTGCCAGCTCACCACCGACGGTGACAGATACGCAGTATTTT.

The chain joins TRBV28 to TRBJ2-7; 7 bases are a match to TRBD1. The CDR3 is made up of 11 amino acids. The junction had 1 base not matched to a gene; V was cut back by 8 bases and J by 3 bases. Per the germline V gene, CDR1 is MDHEN and CDR2 is SYDVKM. The chain's CDR3 is CASWDSYEQYF. CDR3 coding DNA: TGTGCCAGCTGGGACAGCTACGAGCAGTACTTC.

Many counts were recorded for this clonotype. The chain has TRBV12-3 or TRBV12-4 and TRBJ2-4; 9 bases are shared with TRBD1. This CDR3 spans 17 amino acids. Germline trimming cut 6 bases from V and 3 bases from J; bases unmatched to any gene: 12. The CDR3 region has the DNA TGTGCCAGCAGGCCCGGCCGGGACAGGGTGGTCAAAAACATTCAGTACTTC. This codes for CASRPGRDRVVKNIQYF.

The V call is TRBV29-1, the J call TRBJ2-1, with a possible D match to TRBD2 (5 bases). The germline V gene has CDR1 SQVTM and CDR2 ANQGSEA. This CDR3 region has 11 residues. Trimming removed 6 bases from V and 9 bases from J, with 12 bases in between. The CDR3 sequence: CSVYGRGEQFF. CDR3 coding DNA: TGCAGCGTCTATGGACGGGGTGAGCAGTTCTTC.

This clonotype was picked up a small number of times. The chain is built from TRBV29-1 and TRBJ1-2; D remains ambiguous. The germline V gene encodes CDR1 SQVTM and CDR2 ANQGSEA. This CDR3 is built from 13 residues. Trimming left V 7 bases short and J 6 bases short, with 18 bases between. The CDR3 loop reads CSATPTGGNGYTF. The CDR3 region has the DNA TGCAGCGCAACTCCAACGGGAGGGAATGGCTACACCTTC.

The sample holds many counts of this clonotype. J is TRBJ2-3 and V is TRBV20-1; D is unclear. Per germline, CDR1 DFQATT and CDR2 SNEGSKA (reference sequence). V was cut by 5 bases and J by 2 bases, with 11 bases left in between. This CDR3 comprises 13 residues. The CDR3 DNA follows: TGCAGTGCTGAAAGCGTATCCACAGATACGCAGTATTTT. Translated, it gives CSAESVSTDTQYF.

The chain is built from TRBV10-3 and TRBJ2-7; D not certain. This CDR3 comprises 13 residues. V was cut by 5 bases and J by 3 bases, with 11 bases left in between. In germline, CDR1 is ENHRY, CDR2 SYGVKD. CDR3 loop: CAISPWDGYEQYF. In nucleotides, the CDR3 is TGTGCCATCAGTCCGTGGGATGGCTACGAGCAGTACTTC.

The V call is TRBV27, the J call TRBJ1-5, with unresolved D. This CDR3 has 15 residues. Germline V CDR1 and CDR2: MNHEY, SMNVEV (reference sequence). Trimming took 6 bases from V and 5 from J, leaving 17 bases between them. The CDR3 sequence is CASRGGGIRDQPQHF. Here the CDR3 DNA reads TGTGCCAGCAGAGGTGGAGGGATACGGGATCAGCCCCAGCATTTT.